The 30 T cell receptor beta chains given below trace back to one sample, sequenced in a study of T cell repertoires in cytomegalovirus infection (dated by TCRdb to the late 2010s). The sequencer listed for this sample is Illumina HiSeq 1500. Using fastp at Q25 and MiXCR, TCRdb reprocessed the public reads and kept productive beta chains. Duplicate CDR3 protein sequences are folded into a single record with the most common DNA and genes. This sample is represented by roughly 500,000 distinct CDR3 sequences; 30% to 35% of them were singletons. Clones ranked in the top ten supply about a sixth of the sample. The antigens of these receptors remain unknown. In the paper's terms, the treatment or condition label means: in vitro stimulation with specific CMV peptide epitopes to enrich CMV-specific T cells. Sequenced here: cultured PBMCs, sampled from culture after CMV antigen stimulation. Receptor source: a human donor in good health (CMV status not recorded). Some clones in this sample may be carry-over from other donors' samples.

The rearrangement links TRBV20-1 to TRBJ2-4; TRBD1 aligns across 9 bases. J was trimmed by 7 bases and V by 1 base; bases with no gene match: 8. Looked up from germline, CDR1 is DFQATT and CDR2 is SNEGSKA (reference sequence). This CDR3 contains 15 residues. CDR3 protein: CSARATGGSANIQYF. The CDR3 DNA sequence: TGCAGTGCTAGAGCGACAGGGGGATCCGCTAACATTCAGTACTTC.

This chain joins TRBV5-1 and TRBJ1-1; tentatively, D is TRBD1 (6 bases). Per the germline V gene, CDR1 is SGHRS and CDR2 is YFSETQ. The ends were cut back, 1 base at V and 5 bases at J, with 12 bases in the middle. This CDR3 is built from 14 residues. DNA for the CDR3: TGCGCCAGCAGCTTGCTTCAGAGGGGGACTGAAGCTTTCTTT. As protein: CASSLLQRGTEAFF. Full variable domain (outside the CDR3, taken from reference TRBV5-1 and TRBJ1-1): KAGVTQTPRYLIKTRGQQVTLSCSPISGHRSVSWYQQTPGQGLQFLFEYFSETQRNKGNFPGRFSGRQFSNSRSEMNVSTLELGDSALYLCASSLLQRGTEAFFGQGTRLTVV.

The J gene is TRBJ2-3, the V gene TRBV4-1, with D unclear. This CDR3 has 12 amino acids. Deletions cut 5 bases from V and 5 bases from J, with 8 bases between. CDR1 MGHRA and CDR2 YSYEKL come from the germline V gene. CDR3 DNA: TGCGCCAGCAGCTCCTGGGGAGATACGCAGTATTTT. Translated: CASSSWGDTQYF.

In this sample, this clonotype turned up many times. The CDR3 is CASRGTSNTGELFF. As DNA, the CDR3 is TGTGCCAGCAGGGGGACATCGAACACCGGGGAGCTGTTTTTT. V and J are TRBV12-3 or TRBV12-4 and TRBJ2-2; a possible D gene is TRBD1 (6 bases). There are 14 residues in the CDR3. The germline V and J ends were trimmed by 6 bases and 0 bases, with 8 bases remaining between them.

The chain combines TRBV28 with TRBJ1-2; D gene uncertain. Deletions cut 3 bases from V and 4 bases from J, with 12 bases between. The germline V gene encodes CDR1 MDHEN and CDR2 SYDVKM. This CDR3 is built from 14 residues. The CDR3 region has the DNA TGTGCCAGCAGTTTCTCTGGGATGAGCTATGGCTACACCTTC. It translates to CASSFSGMSYGYTF.

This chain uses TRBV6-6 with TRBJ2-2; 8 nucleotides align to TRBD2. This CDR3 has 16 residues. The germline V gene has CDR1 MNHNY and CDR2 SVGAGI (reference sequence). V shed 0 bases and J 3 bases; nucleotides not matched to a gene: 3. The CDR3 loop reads CASSYSPSGYTGELFF. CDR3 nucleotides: TGTGCCAGCAGTTACTCCCCTAGCGGGTACACCGGGGAGCTGTTTTTT.

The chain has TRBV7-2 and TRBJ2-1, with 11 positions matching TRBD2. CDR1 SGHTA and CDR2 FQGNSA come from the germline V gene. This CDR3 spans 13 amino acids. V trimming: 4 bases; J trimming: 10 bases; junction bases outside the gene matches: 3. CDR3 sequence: CASSSRTSGEQFF. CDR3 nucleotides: TGTGCCAGCAGCTCGCGGACTAGCGGGGAGCAGTTCTTC.

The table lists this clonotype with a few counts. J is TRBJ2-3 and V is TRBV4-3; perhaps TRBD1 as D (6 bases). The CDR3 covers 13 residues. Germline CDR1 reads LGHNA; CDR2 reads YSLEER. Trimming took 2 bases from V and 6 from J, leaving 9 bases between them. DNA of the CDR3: TGCGCCAGCAGCCAATTCACAGGGGATACGCAGTATTTT. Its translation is CASSQFTGDTQYF.

The CDR3 DNA follows: TGTGCCAGTAGTATAGGGGACAATAACAATCAGCCCCAGCATTTT. Residues: CASSIGDNNNQPQHF. This sequence joins TRBV19 and TRBJ1-5; D perhaps matches TRBD1 (6 bases). This CDR3 spans 15 amino acids. Trimming removed 1 base from V and 3 bases from J, with 10 bases in between. CDR1 and CDR2 from the germline V gene are LNHDA and SQIVND (reference sequence).

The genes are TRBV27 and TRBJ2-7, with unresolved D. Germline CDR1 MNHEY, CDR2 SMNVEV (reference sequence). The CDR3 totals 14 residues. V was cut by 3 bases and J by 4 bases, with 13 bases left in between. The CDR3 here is CASSFTRSPYEQYF. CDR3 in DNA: TGTGCCAGCAGTTTCACCCGTTCCCCTTACGAGCAGTACTTC.

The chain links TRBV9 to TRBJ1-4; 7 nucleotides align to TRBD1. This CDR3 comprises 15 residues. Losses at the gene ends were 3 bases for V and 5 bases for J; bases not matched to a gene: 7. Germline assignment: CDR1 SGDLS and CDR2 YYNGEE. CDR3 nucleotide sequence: TGTGCCAGCAGCGGTCAGGGGGGCAGAAATGAAAAACTGTTTTTT. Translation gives CASSGQGGRNEKLFF.

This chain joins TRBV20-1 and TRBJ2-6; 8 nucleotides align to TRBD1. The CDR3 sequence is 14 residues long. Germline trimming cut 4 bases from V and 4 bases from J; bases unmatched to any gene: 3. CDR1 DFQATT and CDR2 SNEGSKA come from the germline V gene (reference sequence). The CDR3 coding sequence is TGCAGTGCTACTCAGGGGGCCGGGGCCAACGTCCTGACTTTC. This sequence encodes CSATQGAGANVLTF.

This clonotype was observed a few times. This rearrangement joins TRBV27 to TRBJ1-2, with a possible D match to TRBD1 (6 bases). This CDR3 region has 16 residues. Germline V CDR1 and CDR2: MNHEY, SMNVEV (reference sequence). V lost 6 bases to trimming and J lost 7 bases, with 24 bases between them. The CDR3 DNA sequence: TGTGCCAGCAGCCCCCGGCAGGGGCGATTTCAGAGTGGCTACACCTTC. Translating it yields CASSPRQGRFQSGYTF.

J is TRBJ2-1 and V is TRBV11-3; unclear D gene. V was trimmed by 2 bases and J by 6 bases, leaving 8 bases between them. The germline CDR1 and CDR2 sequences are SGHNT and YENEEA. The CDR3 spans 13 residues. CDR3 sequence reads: CASSLFNLNEQFF. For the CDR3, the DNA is TGTGCCAGCAGCTTATTTAACCTCAATGAGCAGTTCTTC.

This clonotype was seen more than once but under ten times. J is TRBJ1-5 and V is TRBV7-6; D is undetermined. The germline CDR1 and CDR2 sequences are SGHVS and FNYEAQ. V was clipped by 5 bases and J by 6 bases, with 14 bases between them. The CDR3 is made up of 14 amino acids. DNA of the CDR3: TGTGCCAGCAGCCCCGGGAGGGCAAGTCAGCCCCAGCATTTT. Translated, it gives CASSPGRASQPQHF.

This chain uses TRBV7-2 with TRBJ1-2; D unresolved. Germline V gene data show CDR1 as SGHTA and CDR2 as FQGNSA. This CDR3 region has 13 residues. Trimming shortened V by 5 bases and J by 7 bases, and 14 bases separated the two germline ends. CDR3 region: CASSTARAGGYTF. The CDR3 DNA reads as TGTGCCAGCAGCACCGCCCGGGCGGGTGGCTACACCTTC.

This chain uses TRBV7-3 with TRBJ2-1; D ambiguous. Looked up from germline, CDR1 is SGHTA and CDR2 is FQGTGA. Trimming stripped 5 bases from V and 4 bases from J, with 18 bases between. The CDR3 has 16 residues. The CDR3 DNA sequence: TGTGCCAGCAGCACCGCAGGCGATGTTAGATACAATGAGCAGTTCTTC. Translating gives CASSTAGDVRYNEQFF.

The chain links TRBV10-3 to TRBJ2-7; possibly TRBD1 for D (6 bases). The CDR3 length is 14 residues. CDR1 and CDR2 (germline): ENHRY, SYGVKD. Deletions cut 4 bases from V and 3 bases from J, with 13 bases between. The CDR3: CAISGLQGIYEQYF. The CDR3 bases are TGTGCCATCAGTGGCCTACAGGGTATCTACGAGCAGTACTTC.

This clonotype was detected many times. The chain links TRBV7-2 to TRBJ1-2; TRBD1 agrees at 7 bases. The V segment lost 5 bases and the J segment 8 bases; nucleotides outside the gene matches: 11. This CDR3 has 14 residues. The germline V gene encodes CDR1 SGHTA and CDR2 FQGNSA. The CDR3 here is CASSQDRGGRGYTF. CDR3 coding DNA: TGTGCCAGCAGCCAGGACAGAGGGGGCAGGGGCTACACCTTC.

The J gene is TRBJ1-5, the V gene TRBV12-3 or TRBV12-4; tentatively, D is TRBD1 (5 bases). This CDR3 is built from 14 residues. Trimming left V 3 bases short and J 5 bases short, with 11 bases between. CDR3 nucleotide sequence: TGTGCCAGCAGTTTGTCAGGGAACGATCAGCCCCAGCATTTT. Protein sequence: CASSLSGNDQPQHF.

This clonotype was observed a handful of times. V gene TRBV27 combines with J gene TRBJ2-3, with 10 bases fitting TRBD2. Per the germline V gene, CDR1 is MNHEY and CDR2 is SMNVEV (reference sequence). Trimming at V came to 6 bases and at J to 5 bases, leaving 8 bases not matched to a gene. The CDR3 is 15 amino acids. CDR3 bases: TGTGCCAGCAGCGGGACTAGCGCTAGGATAGATACGCAGTATTTT. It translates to CASSGTSARIDTQYF.

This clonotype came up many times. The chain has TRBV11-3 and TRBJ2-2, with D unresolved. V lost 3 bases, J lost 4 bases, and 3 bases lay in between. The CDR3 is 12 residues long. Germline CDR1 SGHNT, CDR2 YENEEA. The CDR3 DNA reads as TGTGCCAGCAGCTTTAGCACCGGGGAGCTGTTTTTT. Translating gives CASSFSTGELFF.

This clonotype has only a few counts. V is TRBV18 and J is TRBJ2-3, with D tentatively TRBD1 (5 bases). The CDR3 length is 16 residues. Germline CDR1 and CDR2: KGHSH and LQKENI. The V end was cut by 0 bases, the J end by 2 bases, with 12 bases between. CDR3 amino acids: CASSPPVRTTTDTQYF. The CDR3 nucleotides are TGTGCCAGCTCACCACCGGTCAGGACAACCACAGATACGCAGTATTTT.

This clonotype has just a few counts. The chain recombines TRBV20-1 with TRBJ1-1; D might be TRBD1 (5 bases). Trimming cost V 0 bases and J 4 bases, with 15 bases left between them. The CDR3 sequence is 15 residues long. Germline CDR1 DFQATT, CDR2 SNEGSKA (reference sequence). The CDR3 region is CSARDGRGEGTEAFF. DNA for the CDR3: TGCAGTGCTAGAGATGGAAGGGGAGAGGGCACTGAAGCTTTCTTT.

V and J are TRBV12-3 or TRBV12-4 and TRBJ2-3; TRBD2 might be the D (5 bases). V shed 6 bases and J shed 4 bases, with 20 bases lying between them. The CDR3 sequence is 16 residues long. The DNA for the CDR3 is TGTGCCAGCAGCCGGAAGCTAGAGCGGTGGGCAGATACGCAGTATTTT. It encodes CASSRKLERWADTQYF.

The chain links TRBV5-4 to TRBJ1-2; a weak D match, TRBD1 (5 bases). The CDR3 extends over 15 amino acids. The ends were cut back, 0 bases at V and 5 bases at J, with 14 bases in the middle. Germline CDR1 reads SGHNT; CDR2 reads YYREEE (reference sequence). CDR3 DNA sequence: TGTGCCAGCAGCTTGGGTTCGCAGGGAGAGTATGGCTACACCTTC. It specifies CASSLGSQGEYGYTF. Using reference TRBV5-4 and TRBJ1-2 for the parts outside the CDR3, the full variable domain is ETGVTQSPTHLIKTRGQQVTLRCSSQSGHNTVSWYQQALGQGPQFIFQYYREEENGRGNFPPRFSGLQFPNYSSELNVNALELDDSALYLCASSLGSQGEYGYTFGSGTRLTVV.

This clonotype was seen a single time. CDR3 residues: CASSFGQEIYEQYV. In nucleotides, the CDR3 is TGTGCCAGCAGCTTCGGGCAGGAAATATACGAGCAGTACGTC. The chain joins TRBV5-6 to TRBJ2-7; no firm D call. CDR1 is SGHDT and CDR2 is YYEEEE in the germline V gene. The CDR3 runs 14 residues. Trimming took off 2 bases at V and 4 bases at J, with 13 bases between the two ends.

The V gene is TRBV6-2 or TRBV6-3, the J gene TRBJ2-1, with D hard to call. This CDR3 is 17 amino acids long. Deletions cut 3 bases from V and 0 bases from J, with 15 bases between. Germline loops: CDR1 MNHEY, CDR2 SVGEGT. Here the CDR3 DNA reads TGTGCCAGCAGTTATTGGAGAGATCCTAGCTCCTACAATGAGCAGTTCTTC. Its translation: CASSYWRDPSSYNEQFF.

The DNA of the CDR3 is TGCAGTGCTAGAGATGCCTCGGGACTAGCGGGGAGCTCCTACAATGAGCAGTTCTTC. Translated, it gives CSARDASGLAGSSYNEQFF. This chain links TRBV20-1 with TRBJ2-1; 13 positions agree with TRBD2. The germline V gene encodes CDR1 DFQATT and CDR2 SNEGSKA (reference sequence). V gave up 0 bases and J gave up 0 bases; unmatched junction bases: 8. This CDR3 spans 19 amino acids.

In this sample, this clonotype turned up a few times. The CDR3 region is CASTSFGGSYNEQFF. In nucleotides, the CDR3 is TGTGCCAGCACATCGTTTGGGGGTTCCTACAATGAGCAGTTCTTC. The V and J genes are TRBV12-3 or TRBV12-4 and TRBJ2-1; D is tentatively TRBD1 or TRBD2 (5 bases each). CDR3 size: 15 residues. Trimming pared 7 bases from V and 1 base from J, leaving 14 bases between.